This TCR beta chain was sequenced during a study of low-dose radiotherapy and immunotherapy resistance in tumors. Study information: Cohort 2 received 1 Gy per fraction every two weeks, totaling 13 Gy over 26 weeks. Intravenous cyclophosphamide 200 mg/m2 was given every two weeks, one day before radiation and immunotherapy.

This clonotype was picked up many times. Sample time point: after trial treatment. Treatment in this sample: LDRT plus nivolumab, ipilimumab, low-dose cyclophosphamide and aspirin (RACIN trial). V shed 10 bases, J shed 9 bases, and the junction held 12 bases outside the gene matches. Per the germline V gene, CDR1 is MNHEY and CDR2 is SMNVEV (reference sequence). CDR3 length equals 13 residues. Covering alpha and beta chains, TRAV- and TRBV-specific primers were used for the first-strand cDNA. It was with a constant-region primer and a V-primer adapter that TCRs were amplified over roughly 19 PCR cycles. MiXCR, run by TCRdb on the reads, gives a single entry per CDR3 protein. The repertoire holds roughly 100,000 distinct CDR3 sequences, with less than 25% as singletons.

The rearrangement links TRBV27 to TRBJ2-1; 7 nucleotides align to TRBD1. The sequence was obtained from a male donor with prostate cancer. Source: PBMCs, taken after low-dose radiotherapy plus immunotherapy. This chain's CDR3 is CATLQGIDSEQFF. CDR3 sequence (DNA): TGTGCCACCTTACAGGGGATTGACAGTGAGCAGTTCTTC.